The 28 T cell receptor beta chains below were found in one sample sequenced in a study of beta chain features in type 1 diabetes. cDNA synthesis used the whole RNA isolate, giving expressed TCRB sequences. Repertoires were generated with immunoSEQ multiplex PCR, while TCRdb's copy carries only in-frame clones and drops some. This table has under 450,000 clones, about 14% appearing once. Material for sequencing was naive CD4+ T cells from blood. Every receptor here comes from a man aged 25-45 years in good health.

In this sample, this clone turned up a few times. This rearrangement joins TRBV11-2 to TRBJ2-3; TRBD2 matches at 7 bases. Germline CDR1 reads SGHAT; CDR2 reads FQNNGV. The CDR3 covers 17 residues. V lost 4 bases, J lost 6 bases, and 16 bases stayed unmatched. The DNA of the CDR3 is TGTGCCAGCAGCTCCATGGTAGTTTTGGGGAGGGTGGATACGCAGTATTTT. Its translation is CASSSMVVLGRVDTQYF.

CDR3 coding DNA: TGTGCCAGCTCACCCACGATGGGGGGCCGGGAGACCCAGTACTTC. Its protein is CASSPTMGGRETQYF. The chain links TRBV18 to TRBJ2-5, with D perhaps matching TRBD1 or TRBD2 (6 bases each). CDR1 KGHSH and CDR2 LQKENI come from the germline V gene. V was cut by 3 bases and J by 5 bases, with 16 bases left in between. This CDR3 is 15 amino acids long.

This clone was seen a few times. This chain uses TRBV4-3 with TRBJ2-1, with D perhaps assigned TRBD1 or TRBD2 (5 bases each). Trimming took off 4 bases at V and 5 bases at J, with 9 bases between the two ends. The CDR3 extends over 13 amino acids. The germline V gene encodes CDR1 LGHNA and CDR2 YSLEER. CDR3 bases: TGCGCCAGCAGCCCGGGGACGGACAATGAGCAGTTCTTC. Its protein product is CASSPGTDNEQFF.

This CDR3 reads CASSLNQGPDTQYF. The CDR3 DNA sequence: TGTGCCAGCAGCTTAAACCAGGGGCCAGATACGCAGTATTTT. The chain combines TRBV7-2 with TRBJ2-3; possibly TRBD1 for D (6 bases). The CDR3 covers 14 residues. Trimming shortened V by 2 bases and J by 4 bases, and 10 bases separated the two germline ends. Germline V lookup: CDR1 SGHTA, CDR2 FQGNSA.

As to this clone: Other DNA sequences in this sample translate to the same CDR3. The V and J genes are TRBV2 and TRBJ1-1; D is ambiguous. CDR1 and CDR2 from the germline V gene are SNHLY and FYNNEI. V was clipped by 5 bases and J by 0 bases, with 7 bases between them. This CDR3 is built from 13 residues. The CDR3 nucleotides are TGTGCCAGCAGTAGGCAGGTGAACACTGAAGCTTTCTTT. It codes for CASSRQVNTEAFF.

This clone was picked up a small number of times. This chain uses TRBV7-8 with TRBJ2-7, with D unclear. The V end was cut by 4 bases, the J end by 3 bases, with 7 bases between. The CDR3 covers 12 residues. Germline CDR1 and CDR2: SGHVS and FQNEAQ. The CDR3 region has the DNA TGTGCCAGCAGCTCTAGAGTCTACGAGCAGTACTTC. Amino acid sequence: CASSSRVYEQYF.

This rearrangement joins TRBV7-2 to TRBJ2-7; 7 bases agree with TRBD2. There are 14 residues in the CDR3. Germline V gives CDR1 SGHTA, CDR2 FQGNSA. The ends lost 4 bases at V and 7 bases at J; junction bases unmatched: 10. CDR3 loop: CASSSGLPPAEQYF. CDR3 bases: TGTGCCAGCAGCTCGGGACTACCGCCCGCGGAGCAGTACTTC.

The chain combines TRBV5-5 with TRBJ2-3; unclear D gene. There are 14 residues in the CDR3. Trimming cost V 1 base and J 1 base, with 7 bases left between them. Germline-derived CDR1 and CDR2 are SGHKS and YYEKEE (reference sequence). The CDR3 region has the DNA TGTGCCAGCAGCTTGTCGTCCGGCACAGATACGCAGTATTTT. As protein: CASSLSSGTDTQYF.

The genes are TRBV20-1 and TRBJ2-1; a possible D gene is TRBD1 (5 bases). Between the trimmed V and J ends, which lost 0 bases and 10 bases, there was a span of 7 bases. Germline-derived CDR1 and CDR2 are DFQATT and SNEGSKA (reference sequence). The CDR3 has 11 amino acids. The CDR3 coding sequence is TGCAGTGCTAGAGATCCAGGGGAGCAGTTCTTC. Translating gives CSARDPGEQFF.

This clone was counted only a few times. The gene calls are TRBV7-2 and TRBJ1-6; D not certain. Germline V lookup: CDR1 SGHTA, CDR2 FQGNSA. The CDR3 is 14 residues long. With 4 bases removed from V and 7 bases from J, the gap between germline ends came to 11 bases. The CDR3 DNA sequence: TGTGCCAGCAGCTATGGACGGAGCAATTCACCCCTCCACTTT. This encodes CASSYGRSNSPLHF. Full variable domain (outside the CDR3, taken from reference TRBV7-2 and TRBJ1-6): GAGVSQSPSNKVTEKGKDVELRCDPISGHTALYWYRQSLGQGLEFLIYFQGNSAPDKSGLPSDRFSAERTGGSVSTLTIQRTQQEDSAVYLCASSYGRSNSPLHFGNGTRLTVT.

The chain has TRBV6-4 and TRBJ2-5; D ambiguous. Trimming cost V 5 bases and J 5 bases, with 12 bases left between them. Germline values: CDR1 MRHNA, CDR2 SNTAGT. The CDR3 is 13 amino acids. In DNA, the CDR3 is TGTGCCAGCAGTACAAACACTTGGGAGACCCAGTACTTC. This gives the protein CASSTNTWETQYF.

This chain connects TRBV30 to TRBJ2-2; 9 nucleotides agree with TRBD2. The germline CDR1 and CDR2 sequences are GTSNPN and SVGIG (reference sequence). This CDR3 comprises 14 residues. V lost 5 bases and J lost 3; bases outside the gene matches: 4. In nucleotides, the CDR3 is TGTGCCTGGCGGACTAGCGCTTACACCGGGGAGCTGTTTTTT. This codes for CAWRTSAYTGELFF.

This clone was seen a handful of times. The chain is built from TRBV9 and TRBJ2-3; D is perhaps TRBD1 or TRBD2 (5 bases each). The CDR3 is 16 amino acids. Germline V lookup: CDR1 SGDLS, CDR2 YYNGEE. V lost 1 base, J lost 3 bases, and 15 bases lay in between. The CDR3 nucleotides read TGTGCCAGCAGCGTAACCGGGGCCCTCCCGACAGATACGCAGTATTTT. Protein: CASSVTGALPTDTQYF.

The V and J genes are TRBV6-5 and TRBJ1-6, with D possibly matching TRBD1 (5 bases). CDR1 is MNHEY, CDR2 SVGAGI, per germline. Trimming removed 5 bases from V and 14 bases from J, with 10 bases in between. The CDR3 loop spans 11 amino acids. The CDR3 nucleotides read TGTGCCAGCAGTAATCAGGGTACCCTCCACTTT. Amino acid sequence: CASSNQGTLHF.

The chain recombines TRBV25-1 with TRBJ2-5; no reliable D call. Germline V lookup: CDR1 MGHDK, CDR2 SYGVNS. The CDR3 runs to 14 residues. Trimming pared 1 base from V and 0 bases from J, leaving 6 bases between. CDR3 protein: CASSEFRDQETQYF. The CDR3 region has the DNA TGTGCCAGCAGTGAATTTAGGGACCAAGAGACCCAGTACTTC.

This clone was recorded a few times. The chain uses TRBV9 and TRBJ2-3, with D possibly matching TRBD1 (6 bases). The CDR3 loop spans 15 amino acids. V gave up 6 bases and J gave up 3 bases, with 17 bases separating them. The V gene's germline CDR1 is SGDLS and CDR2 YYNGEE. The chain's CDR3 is CASTLTGIGTDTQYF. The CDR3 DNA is TGTGCCAGCACCCTTACAGGGATTGGTACAGATACGCAGTATTTT. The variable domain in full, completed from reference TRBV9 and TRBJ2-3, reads DSGVTQTPKHLITATGQRVTLRCSPRSGDLSVYWYQQSLDQGLQFLIQYYNGEERAKGNILERFSAQQFPDLHSELNLSSLELGDSALYFCASTLTGIGTDTQYFGPGTRLTVL.

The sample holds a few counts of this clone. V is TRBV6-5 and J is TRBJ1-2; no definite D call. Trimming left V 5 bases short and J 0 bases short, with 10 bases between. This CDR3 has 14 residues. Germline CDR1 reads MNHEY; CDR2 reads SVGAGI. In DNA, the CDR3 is TGTGCCAGCAGTGTCGGACCCACTAACTATGGCTACACCTTC. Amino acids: CASSVGPTNYGYTF.

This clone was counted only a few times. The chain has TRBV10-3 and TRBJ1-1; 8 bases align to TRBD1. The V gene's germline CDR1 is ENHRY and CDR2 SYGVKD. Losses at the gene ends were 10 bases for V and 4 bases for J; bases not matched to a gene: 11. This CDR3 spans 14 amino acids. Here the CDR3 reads CATKRTGSRTEAFF. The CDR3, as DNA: TGTGCCACCAAGAGGACAGGGTCGCGCACTGAAGCTTTCTTT.

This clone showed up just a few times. DNA of the CDR3: TGTGCCAGCAGCACAGGGTGGCCCTCCTACGAGCAGTACTTC. Protein product: CASSTGWPSYEQYF. The chain uses TRBV6-5 and TRBJ2-7; D possibly corresponds to TRBD1 (6 bases). The CDR3 has 14 residues. Germline CDR1 reads MNHEY; CDR2 reads SVGAGI. Trimming removed 6 bases from V and 0 bases from J, with 12 bases in between.

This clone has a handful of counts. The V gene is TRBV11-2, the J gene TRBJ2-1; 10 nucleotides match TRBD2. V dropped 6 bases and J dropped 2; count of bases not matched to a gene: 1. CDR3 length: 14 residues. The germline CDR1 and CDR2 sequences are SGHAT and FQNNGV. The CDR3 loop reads CASRLAGPYNEQFF. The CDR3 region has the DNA TGTGCCAGCAGACTAGCGGGACCCTACAATGAGCAGTTCTTC.

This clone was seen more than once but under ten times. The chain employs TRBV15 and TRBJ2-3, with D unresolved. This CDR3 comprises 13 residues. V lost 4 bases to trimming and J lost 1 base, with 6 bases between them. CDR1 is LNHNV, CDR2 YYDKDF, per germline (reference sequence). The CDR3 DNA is TGTGCCACCAGCAAGAAGGGCACAGATACGCAGTATTTT. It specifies CATSKKGTDTQYF.

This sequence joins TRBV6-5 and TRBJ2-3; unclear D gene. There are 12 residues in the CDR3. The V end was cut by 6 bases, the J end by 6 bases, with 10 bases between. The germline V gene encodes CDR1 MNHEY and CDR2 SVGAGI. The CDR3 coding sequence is TGTGCCAGCAGAAGCATCGGGGATACGCAGTATTTT. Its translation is CASRSIGDTQYF.

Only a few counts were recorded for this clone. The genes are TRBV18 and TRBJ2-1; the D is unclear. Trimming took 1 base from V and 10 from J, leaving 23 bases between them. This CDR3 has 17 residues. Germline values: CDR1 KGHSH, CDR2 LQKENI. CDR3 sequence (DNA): TGTGCCAGCTCACCACGGATAGCTGCCGTCGGGTCTTTGGAGCAGTTCTTC. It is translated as CASSPRIAAVGSLEQFF.

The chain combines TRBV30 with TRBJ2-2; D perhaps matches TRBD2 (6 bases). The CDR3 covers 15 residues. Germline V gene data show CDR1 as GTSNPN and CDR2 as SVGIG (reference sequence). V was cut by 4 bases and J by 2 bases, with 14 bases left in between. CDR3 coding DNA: TGTGCCTGGATTTTGGCTAGCGCCAACACCGGGGAGCTGTTTTTT. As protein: CAWILASANTGELFF.

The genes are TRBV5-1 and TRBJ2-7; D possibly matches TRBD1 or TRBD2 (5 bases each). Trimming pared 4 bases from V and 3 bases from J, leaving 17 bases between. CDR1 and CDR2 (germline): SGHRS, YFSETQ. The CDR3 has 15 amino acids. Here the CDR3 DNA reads TGCGCCAGCAGCCCCCAAGGACGGGACGGCTACGAGCAGTACTTC. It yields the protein CASSPQGRDGYEQYF.

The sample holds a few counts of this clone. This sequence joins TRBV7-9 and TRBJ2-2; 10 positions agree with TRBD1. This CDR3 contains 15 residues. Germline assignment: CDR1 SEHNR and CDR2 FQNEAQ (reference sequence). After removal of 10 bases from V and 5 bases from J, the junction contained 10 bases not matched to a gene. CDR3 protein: CAIVPGQGPTGELFF. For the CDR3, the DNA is TGTGCCATCGTACCGGGACAGGGGCCTACCGGGGAGCTGTTTTTT.

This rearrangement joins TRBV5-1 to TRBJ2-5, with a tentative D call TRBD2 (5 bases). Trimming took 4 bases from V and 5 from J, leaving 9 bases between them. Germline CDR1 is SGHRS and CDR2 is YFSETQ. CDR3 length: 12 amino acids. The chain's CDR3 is CASSTGSETQYF. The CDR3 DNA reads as TGCGCCAGCAGCACTGGGAGTGAGACCCAGTACTTC.

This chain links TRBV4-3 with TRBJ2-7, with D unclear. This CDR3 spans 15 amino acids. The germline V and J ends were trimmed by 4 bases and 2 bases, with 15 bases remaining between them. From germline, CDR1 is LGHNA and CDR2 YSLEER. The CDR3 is CASSPNLGYTYEQYV. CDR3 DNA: TGCGCCAGCAGCCCGAACCTGGGGTATACCTACGAGCAGTACGTC.